This TCR beta chain appears in the sequencing data of a study of PD-1 blockade in classical Hodgkin lymphoma. Comments on this clone: Its antigen is not known.

With no exception, relapse followed autologous stem cell transplantation in all patients, and brentuximab vedotin exposure varied. Study observations and caveats: Initiation of nivolumab under 1 year after ASCT led to exclusion of patients. Reported findings placed baseline TCR diversity lower in newly diagnosed patients (compared with healthy donors). Reasons behind the repertoire differences stay unclear, perhaps disease activity or earlier therapy.

The repertoire was sequenced with immunoSEQ multiplex PCR; TCRdb's copy has only in-frame clones and lacks some. Of around 19,000 clones listed, about nine tenths are singletons. Germline CDR1 and CDR2: MNHNS and SASEGT. CDR3 size: 16 residues. Trimming removed 1 base from V and 4 bases from J, with 14 bases in between. This chain uses TRBV6-1 with TRBJ2-1; D is unresolved. Sequencing was performed on peripheral blood mononuclear cells (PBMCs), taken before the second cycle of nivolumab. This TCR derives from a human donor with classical Hodgkin lymphoma. CDR3 sequence: CASSEEMERLYNEQFF. CDR3 sequence (DNA): TGTGCCAGCAGTGAAGAGATGGAACGGCTATACAATGAGCAGTTCTTC.